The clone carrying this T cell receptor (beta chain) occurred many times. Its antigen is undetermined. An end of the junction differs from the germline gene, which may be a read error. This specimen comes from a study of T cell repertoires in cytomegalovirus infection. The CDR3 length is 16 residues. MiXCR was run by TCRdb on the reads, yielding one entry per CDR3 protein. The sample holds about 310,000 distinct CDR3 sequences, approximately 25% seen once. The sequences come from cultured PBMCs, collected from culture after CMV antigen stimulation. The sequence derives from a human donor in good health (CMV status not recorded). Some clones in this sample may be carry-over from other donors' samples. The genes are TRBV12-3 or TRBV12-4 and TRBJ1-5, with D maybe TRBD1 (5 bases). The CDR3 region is CTSSADRDPLNQPQHF. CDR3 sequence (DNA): TGTACCAGCAGTGCCGACAGAGATCCACTCAATCAGCCCCAGCATTTT.